This T cell receptor beta chain was identified in a study of blood T cell repertoires in COVID-19. Study information: T cells, B-cell-depleted T cells, or PBMCs provided the cDNA or gDNA that served as material.

V shed 5 bases and J shed 4 bases, with 17 bases lying between them. CDR1 is SGHTA and CDR2 is FQGTGA in the germline V gene. CDR3 size: 15 residues. Under the authors' procedure: Cell counts per sample came from amplifying reference gene primers. Generated by immunoSEQ multiplex PCR, the TCRdb table keeps only in-frame clones and is missing some. V and J calls and clone size are as listed in that table; D and trimming were resolved from the DNA. Of more than 300,000 clones in the sample, roughly 90% were seen once. The V gene is TRBV7-3, the J gene TRBJ1-1; no clear D gene. Sequencing was performed on peripheral blood. The TCR comes from a woman aged 40-49 years with COVID-19, enrolled during active disease. The CDR3 nucleotides read TGTGCCAGCAGCGTGGGATCGAGGGATCCCACTGAAGCTTTCTTT. Amino acid sequence: CASSVGSRDPTEAFF.